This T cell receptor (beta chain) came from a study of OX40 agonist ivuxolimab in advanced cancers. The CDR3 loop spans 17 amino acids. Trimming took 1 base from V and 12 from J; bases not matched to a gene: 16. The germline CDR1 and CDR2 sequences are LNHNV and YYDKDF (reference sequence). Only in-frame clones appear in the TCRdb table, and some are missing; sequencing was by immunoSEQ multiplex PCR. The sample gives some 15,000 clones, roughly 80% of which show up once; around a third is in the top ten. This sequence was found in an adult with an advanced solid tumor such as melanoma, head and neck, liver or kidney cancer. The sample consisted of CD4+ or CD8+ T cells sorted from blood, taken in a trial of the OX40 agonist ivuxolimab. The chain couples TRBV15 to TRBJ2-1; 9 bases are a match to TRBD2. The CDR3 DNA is TGTGCCACCAGCAGAGTGGCCTTGGTAGCGGGAGAGGAAAGGCAGTTCTTC. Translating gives CATSRVALVAGEERQFF.